The 24 T cell receptor beta chains below come from one sample, sequenced in a study of T cell repertoires in cytomegalovirus infection (dated by TCRdb to about 2019). Instrument on record: Illumina HiSeq 1500. TCRdb reanalyzed the raw reads on its own, using fastp at Q25 for trimming and MiXCR for clone calling, and kept in-frame beta chains. Rows are unified per CDR3 protein, each entry keeping the most common DNA and genes. This sample holds approximately 490,000 distinct CDR3 sequences; about 11% were observed only once. Of the sample, roughly 10% falls within the top ten clones. Sequenced material: PBMCs. Every receptor here comes from a human donor in good health (CMV status not recorded). Some clones in this sample may be carry-over from other donors' samples.

J is TRBJ2-1 and V is TRBV5-1; TRBD1 matches 9 bases. The CDR3 length is 16 residues. Germline CDR1 reads SGHRS; CDR2 reads YFSETQ. The V segment lost 4 bases and the J segment 4 bases; nucleotides outside the gene matches: 9. The CDR3 loop reads CASSIDRGTSYNEQFF. CDR3 bases: TGCGCCAGCAGCATAGACAGGGGGACATCGTACAATGAGCAGTTCTTC.

This clonotype was picked up many times. V is TRBV20-1 and J is TRBJ1-4; 8 bases agree with TRBD1. The CDR3 is made up of 13 amino acids. Germline CDR1 and CDR2: DFQATT and SNEGSKA (reference sequence). V shed 4 bases, J shed 7 bases, and the junction held 5 bases outside the gene matches. The CDR3 DNA follows: TGCAGTGCTATCGGACAGGGTGGTGAAAAACTGTTTTTT. Translating gives CSAIGQGGEKLFF.

There are a few counts of this clonotype. The V and J genes are TRBV30 and TRBJ2-7; 10 bases match TRBD1. The V gene's germline CDR1 is GTSNPN and CDR2 SVGIG (reference sequence). The ends lost 2 bases at V and 2 bases at J; junction bases unmatched: 3. This CDR3 region has 14 residues. CDR3 in amino acids: CAWSRGTGAYEQYF. CDR3 in DNA: TGTGCCTGGAGTAGAGGGACAGGGGCCTACGAGCAGTACTTC.

In its sample, this clonotype was seen many times. This chain connects TRBV7-6 to TRBJ2-1; tentative D call: TRBD1 (6 bases). V was clipped by 5 bases and J by 4 bases, with 12 bases between them. Germline V CDR1 and CDR2: SGHVS, FNYEAQ. The CDR3 has 14 amino acids. Here the CDR3 reads CASSQGQPYNEQFF. The CDR3 DNA is TGTGCCAGCAGCCAGGGGCAGCCTTACAATGAGCAGTTCTTC.

This clonotype was detected ten times or more. The chain couples TRBV7-8 to TRBJ1-1, with 8 bases aligning to TRBD1. This CDR3 comprises 14 residues. The ends lost 4 bases at V and 10 bases at J; junction bases unmatched: 11. The V gene's germline CDR1 is SGHVS and CDR2 FQNEAQ. The CDR3 spells CASSSGQVLARAFF. The CDR3 DNA sequence: TGTGCCAGCAGCTCGGGACAGGTCCTCGCTCGAGCTTTCTTT.

This clonotype was seen more than once but under ten times. V usage is TRBV3-1 and J usage is TRBJ1-2, with D perhaps matching TRBD1 (5 bases). The CDR3 sequence is 15 residues long. With 4 bases removed from V and 2 bases from J, the gap between germline ends came to 14 bases. Germline lookup yields CDR1 LGHDT and CDR2 YNNKEL (reference sequence). This CDR3 is CASSPGDRINYGYTF. For the CDR3, the DNA is TGTGCCAGCAGCCCCGGGGACCGGATCAACTATGGCTACACCTTC.

The chain employs TRBV30 and TRBJ1-2; D might be TRBD1 (6 bases). Germline-derived CDR1 and CDR2 are GTSNPN and SVGIG (reference sequence). The CDR3 length is 14 residues. V lost 0 bases and J lost 2, with 10 bases in between. The CDR3 protein is CAWSVPTGNYGYTF. CDR3 bases: TGTGCCTGGAGTGTACCGACAGGCAACTATGGCTACACCTTC.

The table lists this clonotype with many counts. The rearrangement joins TRBV10-3 to TRBJ1-3, with D perhaps TRBD1 (6 bases). Germline CDR1 is ENHRY and CDR2 is SYGVKD. V lost 6 bases and J 0 bases, leaving 12 bases between the germline ends. CDR3 length: 15 residues. CDR3 DNA: TGTGCCATCAGAGGAAGACAGGACTCTGGAAACACCATATATTTT. This encodes CAIRGRQDSGNTIYF.

The sample holds many counts of this clonotype. The chain couples TRBV19 to TRBJ1-5; the match to TRBD1 covers 12 bases. The CDR3 has 16 residues. Germline V gives CDR1 LNHDA, CDR2 SQIVND (reference sequence). With V trimmed by 3 bases and J by 6 bases, 6 bases remained unmatched. In nucleotides, the CDR3 is TGTGCCAGTAGTATCTTAGTGGGACAGGGGGCTCAGCCCCAGCATTTT. Its translation: CASSILVGQGAQPQHF. Variable domain in full (rest from reference TRBV19 and TRBJ1-5): DGGITQSPKYLFRKEGQNVTLSCEQNLNHDAMYWYRQDPGQGLRLIYYSQIVNDFQKGDIAEGYSVSREKKESFPLTVTSAQKNPTAFYLCASSILVGQGAQPQHFGDGTRLSIL.

Ten or more counts support this clonotype. The chain recombines TRBV5-6 with TRBJ1-5, with D possibly matching TRBD1 (5 bases). Germline V CDR1 and CDR2: SGHDT, YYEEEE. The CDR3 is 14 amino acids. V was cut by 0 bases and J by 5 bases, with 9 bases left in between. CDR3 DNA sequence: TGTGCCAGCAGCTTGGGACAGAGCGATCAGCCCCAGCATTTT. This gives the protein CASSLGQSDQPQHF. Based on the CDR3 plus reference TRBV5-6 and TRBJ1-5, the full variable domain is DAGVTQSPTHLIKTRGQQVTLRCSPKSGHDTVSWYQQALGQGPQFIFQYYEEEERQRGNFPDRFSGHQFPNYSSELNVNALLLGDSALYLCASSLGQSDQPQHFGDGTRLSIL.

This clonotype was detected ten times or more. The chain has TRBV7-9 and TRBJ2-1, with 7 nucleotides matching TRBD2. After removal of 1 base from V and 7 bases from J, the junction contained 10 bases not matched to a gene. CDR1 is SEHNR and CDR2 is FQNEAQ in the germline V gene (reference sequence). The CDR3 loop spans 16 amino acids. The CDR3 spells CASSLGGGGRGNEQFF. The CDR3 region has the DNA TGTGCCAGCAGCTTAGGTGGCGGCGGGAGAGGGAATGAGCAGTTCTTC.

The J gene is TRBJ1-5, the V gene TRBV19; D is possibly TRBD1 (6 bases). CDR3 size: 14 residues. The germline CDR1 and CDR2 sequences are LNHDA and SQIVND (reference sequence). V lost 8 bases and J 5 bases, leaving 16 bases between the germline ends. The DNA of the CDR3 is TGTGCCAGTGCCATATGGGGGGCAGATCAGCCCCAGCATTTT. It specifies CASAIWGADQPQHF.

This clonotype was seen ten or more times. This may come from a read error, since a much larger clone is one base off. The V and J genes are TRBV7-9 and TRBJ1-1, with D uncertain. With 2 bases removed from V and 0 bases from J, the gap between germline ends came to 7 bases. The germline V gene encodes CDR1 SEHNR and CDR2 FQNEAQ (reference sequence). CDR3 size: 14 residues. The CDR3 bases are TGTGCCAGCAGCTTACAGAGGTTGAACACTGAAGCTTTCTTT. This encodes CASSLQRLNTEAFF. The full variable domain, with the rest looked up from reference TRBV7-9 and TRBJ1-1, is DTGVSQNPRHKITKRGQNVTFRCDPISEHNRLYWYRQTLGQGPEFLTYFQNEAQLEKSRLLSDRFSAERPKGSFSTLEIQRTEQGDSAMYLCASSLQRLNTEAFFGQGTRLTVV.

This clonotype has more than one count but fewer than ten. This chain uses TRBV13 with TRBJ1-1; D is possibly TRBD1 (5 bases). CDR3 length: 13 amino acids. The germline V gene encodes CDR1 PRHDT and CDR2 FYEKMQ (reference sequence). Trimming pared 8 bases from V and 4 bases from J, leaving 14 bases between. CDR3 sequence: CASCGALGTEAFF. Here the CDR3 DNA reads TGTGCCAGCTGCGGGGCCTTGGGCACTGAAGCTTTCTTT.

This clonotype has at least ten counts. This rearrangement joins TRBV2 to TRBJ1-2, with 8 bases matching TRBD1. CDR1 and CDR2 (germline): SNHLY, FYNNEI. There are 13 residues in the CDR3. The ends lost 7 bases at V and 5 bases at J; junction bases unmatched: 6. CDR3 nucleotides: TGTGCCAGCACCCCAGGGGGCAAATATGGCTACACCTTC. It translates to CASTPGGKYGYTF.

J is TRBJ1-1 and V is TRBV3-1; D remains ambiguous. In germline, CDR1 is LGHDT, CDR2 YNNKEL (reference sequence). This CDR3 has 14 residues. V was trimmed by 1 base and J by 2 bases, leaving 8 bases between them. CDR3: CASSQGKSNTEAFF. DNA of the CDR3: TGTGCCAGCAGCCAAGGCAAGAGTAACACTGAAGCTTTCTTT. The whole variable domain, filled in from reference TRBV3-1 and TRBJ1-1, reads DTAVSQTPKYLVTQMGNDKSIKCEQNLGHDTMYWYKQDSKKFLKIMFSYNNKELIINETVPNRFSPKSPDKAHLNLHINSLELGDSAVYFCASSQGKSNTEAFFGQGTRLTVV.

This clonotype was found many times. The rearrangement links TRBV7-3 to TRBJ2-1; 7 nucleotides align to TRBD2. Germline V CDR1 and CDR2: SGHTA, FQGTGA. V lost 1 base to trimming and J lost 0 bases; unmatched junction nucleotides: 6. The CDR3 covers 17 residues. The CDR3 sequence is CASSLNSGGGSYNEQFF. The DNA for the CDR3 is TGTGCCAGCAGCTTAAACTCGGGAGGAGGCTCCTACAATGAGCAGTTCTTC.

This clonotype was found many times. The chain links TRBV19 to TRBJ1-1; 8 bases are shared with TRBD1. Germline trimming cut 3 bases from V and 5 bases from J; bases unmatched to any gene: 11. The CDR3 extends over 16 amino acids. Germline V gene data show CDR1 as LNHDA and CDR2 as SQIVND (reference sequence). The CDR3 DNA reads as TGTGCCAGTAGTATCCTCTGGACAGGGATGAGGACTGAAGCTTTCTTT. Translated: CASSILWTGMRTEAFF.

The rearrangement uses TRBV20-1 and TRBJ1-2, with TRBD1 identical over 9 bases. The CDR3 totals 14 residues. The trim removed 3 bases at V and 8 bases at J, leaving 10 bases unmatched. The germline V gene has CDR1 DFQATT and CDR2 SNEGSKA (reference sequence). The CDR3 spells CSASPGGQGKGYTF. The CDR3 nucleotides are TGCAGTGCTAGTCCTGGGGGACAGGGTAAAGGCTACACCTTC.

CDR3 sequence (DNA): TGTGCCAGCAGCCCTGCTAGCGGCTACGAGCAGTACTTC. It specifies CASSPASGYEQYF. The chain uses TRBV9 and TRBJ2-7, with 7 bases that match TRBD2. After removal of 4 bases from V and 3 bases from J, the junction contained 4 bases not matched to a gene. The CDR3 runs to 13 residues. The germline V gene encodes CDR1 SGDLS and CDR2 YYNGEE.

This clonotype has more than one count but fewer than ten. The chain links TRBV20-1 to TRBJ1-2, with a tentative D call TRBD1 (6 bases). CDR3 length: 11 residues. Germline V gives CDR1 DFQATT, CDR2 SNEGSKA (reference sequence). The germline V and J ends were trimmed by 7 bases and 6 bases, with 12 bases remaining between them. The CDR3 DNA follows: TGCAGTGGGGAGAGACAGGATGGCTACACCTTC. The encoded protein is CSGERQDGYTF.

Turning to this clonotype: Here the CDR3 omits its conserved ending phenylalanine or tryptophan, so a read error is the likely source. The chain combines TRBV15 with TRBJ2-1; 7 bases match TRBD1. Germline CDR1 and CDR2: LNHNV and YYDKDF (reference sequence). CDR3 length: 14 amino acids. With V trimmed by 3 bases and J by 7 bases, 6 bases remained unmatched. The CDR3 DNA reads TGTGCCACCAGCAGGTCGGACAGGAGAAATGAGCAGTTCTTA. It specifies CATSRSDRRNEQFL.

As regards this clonotype: This may stem from a read error, because a much larger clone lies one nucleotide away. The chain employs TRBV6-6 and TRBJ1-2; 9 bases fit TRBD1. The germline V gene has CDR1 MNHNY and CDR2 SVGAGI (reference sequence). The CDR3 covers 15 residues. J gave up 7 bases and V 2 bases, and 8 bases lay outside the gene matches. The CDR3 reads CASSYRGQGNGGYTF. The CDR3 DNA is TGTGCCAGCAGTTACCGAGGACAGGGGAACGGTGGCTACACCTTC.

This clonotype has more than one count but fewer than ten. The chain is built from TRBV9 and TRBJ1-2, with D possibly matching TRBD1 (5 bases). This CDR3 has 14 amino acids. V lost 7 bases and J 6 bases, leaving 19 bases between the germline ends. Germline V gene lookup returns CDR1 SGDLS and CDR2 YYNGEE. CDR3 sequence (DNA): TGTGCCAGCTCCAACGGTCAGGGCTGGAATGGCTACACCTTC. Translation gives CASSNGQGWNGYTF.